Following are 27 T cell receptor beta chains from one sample sequenced in a study of tumor-infiltrating lymphocytes in oesophageal squamous cell carcinoma. Each CDR3 protein is one row after TCRdb ran MiXCR on the PCR reads. The data contain 20,000 to 30,000 distinct CDR3 sequences, roughly 35% of them singletons. Sequenced sample: esophageal tumor tissue. The source of these receptors is a male donor with esophageal squamous cell carcinoma.

This clonotype was counted only a few times. V and J are TRBV9 and TRBJ2-2; a possible D gene is TRBD1 (5 bases). Germline V gives CDR1 SGDLS, CDR2 YYNGEE. The CDR3 spans 14 residues. Between the trimmed V and J ends, which lost 6 bases and 1 base, there was a span of 10 bases. The CDR3 is CASTPGQNTGELFF. The CDR3 coding sequence is TGTGCCAGCACTCCTGGACAGAACACCGGGGAGCTGTTTTTT.

The table lists this clonotype with many counts. This chain links TRBV2 with TRBJ1-1; D is uncertain. The length of the CDR3 is 13 residues. Trimming stripped 7 bases from V and 1 base from J, with 10 bases between. CDR1 is SNHLY and CDR2 is FYNNEI in the germline V gene. The CDR3 loop reads CASTRTSNTEAFF. CDR3 nucleotide sequence: TGTGCCAGCACAAGGACGTCGAACACTGAAGCTTTCTTT.

The table lists this clonotype with many counts. J is TRBJ2-2 and V is TRBV6-1; D not resolved. The V end lost 6 bases, the J end lost 2 bases, and 13 bases lay between the germline ends. This CDR3 has 15 amino acids. In germline, CDR1 is MNHNS, CDR2 SASEGT. In DNA form, the CDR3 reads TGTGCCAGCAGATCGGAAAGGGAAAACACCGGGGAGCTGTTTTTT. Protein sequence: CASRSERENTGELFF.

This clonotype was seen many times. V is TRBV11-1 and J is TRBJ1-4; the match to TRBD1 covers 12 bases. V shed 3 bases and J 7 bases; nucleotides not matched to a gene: 9. The CDR3 spans 17 residues. CDR1 is SGHAT and CDR2 is FQDESV in the germline V gene (reference sequence). In DNA form, the CDR3 reads TGTGCCAGCAGCTTTTCGACGGGGACAGGGGGCGGTGAAAAACTGTTTTTT. Protein product: CASSFSTGTGGGEKLFF.

A word on this clonotype: This may stem from a read error, because a much larger clone lies one nucleotide away. The J gene is TRBJ2-5, the V gene TRBV7-6; TRBD2 might be the D (6 bases). The germline V and J ends were trimmed by 3 bases and 11 bases, with 25 bases remaining between them. The CDR3 loop spans 16 amino acids. Germline V gene data show CDR1 as SGHVS and CDR2 as FNYEAQ. The CDR3: CASSFLTGDSYNEQYF. The CDR3 DNA sequence: TGTGCCAGCAGCTTTTTAACGGGAGACTCCTACAATGAGCAGTACTTC.

This sequence joins TRBV4-2 and TRBJ2-5; the match to TRBD1 covers 11 bases. Gene TRBJ1-2 matches the end of the DNA better, so the J call may be wrong. The CDR3 runs to 14 residues. The germline V gene has CDR1 LGHNA and CDR2 YNFKEQ. The CDR3 is CASSLGQGAGGYTF. In DNA form, the CDR3 reads TGTGCCAGCAGCCTCGGACAGGGGGCAGGTGGCTACACCTTC.

This clonotype was counted at least ten times. The V gene is TRBV19, the J gene TRBJ2-5; D gene unclear. Trimming removed 0 bases from V and 2 bases from J, with 10 bases in between. The CDR3 consists of 15 residues. The germline CDR1 and CDR2 sequences are LNHDA and SQIVND (reference sequence). The CDR3 coding sequence is TGTGCCAGTAGTATAGATTCTGTGACACAAGAGACCCAGTACTTC. Protein product: CASSIDSVTQETQYF.

The chain is built from TRBV7-2 and TRBJ2-7, with 14 bases lining up with TRBD2. The CDR3 has 19 residues. CDR1 SGHTA and CDR2 FQGNSA come from the germline V gene. V trimming: 4 bases; J trimming: 11 bases; junction bases outside the gene matches: 22. The CDR3 bases are TGTGCCAGCAGCTCCCCCCCGGGACTAGCGGGAGTTACGAAGAGAAGGGAGTACTTC. This translates into CASSSPPGLAGVTKRREYF.

Of note for this clonotype: The conserved final phenylalanine or tryptophan is absent from the CDR3, which likely points to a read error. The DNA is omitted, as the CDR3 cannot be located on it reliably, and the CDR3 follows TCRdb's listing. The V and J genes are TRBV7-3 and TRBJ2-6; TRBD1, the D gene given by the table, was not confirmed from the DNA. Germline lookup yields CDR1 SGHTA and CDR2 FQGTGA. The CDR3 sequence runs 14 residues, both termini included. The CDR3 here is CASSLGGSEQYFGA.

This clonotype was recorded at least ten times. The rearrangement joins TRBV4-2 to TRBJ1-2; no reliable D call. The CDR3 is made up of 15 amino acids. Germline CDR1 LGHNA, CDR2 YNFKEQ. V was pared by 4 bases and J by 8 bases, with 20 bases between. This CDR3 reads CASSPAQGQVLGYTF. The DNA of the CDR3 is TGTGCCAGCAGCCCCGCCCAAGGGCAGGTTCTCGGCTACACCTTC.

This clonotype came up many times. V gene TRBV5-4 combines with J gene TRBJ2-5; 10 nucleotides match TRBD2. The J call may be faulty, since TRBJ2-7 better matches the DNA end. Germline V gives CDR1 SGHNT, CDR2 YYREEE (reference sequence). This CDR3 has 16 residues. The chain's CDR3 is CASSVASGSTAGEQYF. In DNA, the CDR3 is TGTGCCAGCAGCGTCGCTAGCGGGAGCACGGCGGGCGAGCAGTACTTC.

The chain recombines TRBV5-1 with TRBJ2-5; the D gene is possibly TRBD1 (6 bases). The CDR3 sequence is 13 residues long. Germline V gives CDR1 SGHRS, CDR2 YFSETQ. The V and J ends lost 3 bases and 4 bases respectively, with 10 bases between them. The CDR3 sequence: CASSSQGTETQYF. Here the CDR3 DNA reads TGCGCCAGCAGCTCACAGGGCACAGAGACCCAGTACTTC.

Note on this clonotype: Being one base from a much bigger clone, this may be a read error. The V and J genes are TRBV6-1 and TRBJ2-1, with unresolved D. The CDR3 runs 11 residues. The germline V gene encodes CDR1 MNHNS and CDR2 SASEGT. V was trimmed by 8 bases and J by 12 bases, leaving 14 bases between them. CDR3 nucleotide sequence: TGTGCCAGCGGCGTGCTGTCGGGGCAGTTCTTC. It encodes CASGVLSGQFF.

This clonotype was detected only a few times. The chain has TRBV2 and TRBJ2-5; the match to TRBD1 covers 9 bases. Trimming cost V 5 bases and J 1 base; bases outside gene matches: 5. This CDR3 is built from 15 residues. Germline V gives CDR1 SNHLY, CDR2 FYNNEI. The CDR3 loop is CASSRDRVSQETQYF. CDR3 DNA sequence: TGTGCCAGCAGTCGGGACAGGGTGTCCCAAGAGACCCAGTACTTC.

At least ten counts were recorded for this clonotype. V usage is TRBV12-3 or TRBV12-4 and J usage is TRBJ2-7; 10 bases agree with TRBD2. The CDR3 has 14 residues. V shed 6 bases and J 5 bases; nucleotides not matched to a gene: 7. The CDR3 sequence is CASSLAGAIHEQYF. CDR3 in DNA: TGTGCCAGCAGCCTAGCGGGAGCCATCCACGAGCAGTACTTC.

The gene calls are TRBV7-3 and TRBJ2-5, with D perhaps matching TRBD2 (6 bases). The J call may be incorrect, as the DNA end agrees better with TRBJ2-1. Germline values: CDR1 SGHTA, CDR2 FQGTGA. This CDR3 comprises 13 residues. CDR3 protein: CASSALLEGEQFF. The CDR3 DNA reads as TGTGCCAGCAGCGCCCTTCTGGAGGGTGAGCAGTTCTTC.

This clonotype was found a few times. The chain couples TRBV7-2 to TRBJ2-3; 9 positions agree with TRBD2. The junction had 8 bases not matched to a gene; V was cut back by 6 bases and J by 4 bases. This CDR3 region has 15 residues. CDR1 and CDR2 (germline): SGHTA, FQGNSA. In DNA, the CDR3 is TGTGCCAGCAGGATGACTAGCGGTGAGGCAGATACGCAGTATTTT. This sequence encodes CASRMTSGEADTQYF. Drawing the rest from reference TRBV7-2 and TRBJ2-3, the complete variable domain is GAGVSQSPSNKVTEKGKDVELRCDPISGHTALYWYRQSLGQGLEFLIYFQGNSAPDKSGLPSDRFSAERTGGSVSTLTIQRTQQEDSAVYLCASRMTSGEADTQYFGPGTRLTVL.

This sequence joins TRBV6-1 and TRBJ2-5; 10 positions match TRBD2. Judging by the DNA end, TRBJ2-7 fits better; the J call may be wrong. Germline lookup yields CDR1 MNHNS and CDR2 SASEGT. CDR3 size: 19 residues. In nucleotides, the CDR3 is TGTGCCAGCAGTGAAGGGGTAGCGGGGGGAGACTACCCAACCTACGAGCAGTACTTC. Encoded protein: CASSEGVAGGDYPTYEQYF.

This clonotype was seen at least ten times. The chain uses TRBV6-2 or TRBV6-3 and TRBJ1-2; TRBD1 agrees at 7 bases. CDR3 size: 13 residues. J gave up 8 bases and V 5 bases, and 8 bases lay outside the gene matches. Germline values: CDR1 MNHEY, CDR2 SVGEGT. Here the CDR3 DNA reads TGTGCCAGCAGTCTGACAGGGATCCTCGGCTACACCTTC. The encoded protein is CASSLTGILGYTF.

In this sample, this clonotype turned up many times. The V call is TRBV7-9, the J call TRBJ2-2; D is possibly TRBD1 or TRBD2 (5 bases each). The CDR3 covers 14 residues. Germline V gene data show CDR1 as SEHNR and CDR2 as FQNEAQ (reference sequence). Between the trimmed V and J ends, which lost 5 bases and 6 bases, there was a span of 13 bases. This CDR3 is CASSPPPGPGELFF. CDR3 DNA: TGTGCCAGCAGCCCCCCCCCGGGGCCCGGGGAGCTGTTTTTT.

To note about this clonotype: Because it lacks the conserved phenylalanine or tryptophan at the end, this CDR3 is likely a read error. No DNA is shown, since the ends of the CDR3 on it are uncertain; the CDR3 is the one TCRdb lists. The chain links TRBV10-1 to TRBJ2-3; the table's D call, TRBD1, has no DNA check behind it. From its first to its last residue, the CDR3 has 15 amino acids. The germline V gene has CDR1 WNHNN and CDR2 SYGVQD (reference sequence). This CDR3 reads CASSEDRGNGYTFGS.

This clonotype was seen ten or more times. Here the CDR3 omits its conserved ending phenylalanine or tryptophan, so a read error is the likely source. The DNA is left out, because the CDR3 cannot be placed on it with certainty; the CDR3 is given as TCRdb lists it. The chain links TRBV7-2 to TRBJ2-5; TRBD1, the D gene given by the table, was not confirmed from the DNA. With termini counted, the CDR3 has 17 amino acids. The V gene's germline CDR1 is SGHTA and CDR2 FQGNSA. The CDR3 is CASSRQGASNSPLHFGN.

Ten or more counts support this clonotype. This rearrangement joins TRBV5-6 to TRBJ2-7; 11 bases are shared with TRBD1. The V segment lost 4 bases and the J segment 5 bases; nucleotides outside the gene matches: 5. This CDR3 region has 14 residues. Germline V gene lookup returns CDR1 SGHDT and CDR2 YYEEEE. CDR3 bases: TGTGCCAGCAGCCACGGACAGGGGGCCAACGAGCAGTACTTC. Protein: CASSHGQGANEQYF. The entire variable domain, with the rest obtained from reference TRBV5-6 and TRBJ2-7, is as follows: DAGVTQSPTHLIKTRGQQVTLRCSPKSGHDTVSWYQQALGQGPQFIFQYYEEEERQRGNFPDRFSGHQFPNYSSELNVNALLLGDSALYLCASSHGQGANEQYFGPGTRLTVT.

V and J are TRBV3-1 and TRBJ2-3; 8 nucleotides align to TRBD1. CDR3 length: 14 amino acids. CDR1 and CDR2 (germline): LGHDT, YNNKEL (reference sequence). Germline trimming cut 10 bases from V and 1 base from J; bases unmatched to any gene: 7. The CDR3 is CATDRGQGTDTQYF. As DNA, the CDR3 is TGTGCCACCGACAGGGGCCAAGGCACAGATACGCAGTATTTT.

This clonotype was detected ten times or more. The chain joins TRBV7-2 to TRBJ1-3; the D is unclear. The CDR3 sequence is 17 residues long. The V gene lost 5 bases and the J gene lost 0 bases, with 17 bases spanning the gap. Looked up from germline, CDR1 is SGHTA and CDR2 is FQGNSA. The CDR3 here is CASSVYLSASSGNTIYF. DNA of the CDR3: TGTGCCAGCAGCGTATATCTGTCGGCTAGCTCTGGAAACACCATATATTTT.

This chain links TRBV7-3 with TRBJ2-7; D is unclear. The end of the DNA aligns better with TRBJ2-1, so the J call may be wrong. Germline CDR1 and CDR2: SGHTA and FQGTGA. CDR3 length: 17 amino acids. CDR3 coding DNA: TGTGCCAGCAGCTTAGAGGCTACGGCCCGTAGGTGGAATGAGCAGTTCTTC. This codes for CASSLEATARRWNEQFF.

This clonotype has a count of ten or more. This rearrangement joins TRBV28 to TRBJ2-2; 11 bases line up with TRBD2. CDR3 length: 16 residues. Germline values: CDR1 MDHEN, CDR2 SYDVKM. Losses at the gene ends were 5 bases for V and 4 bases for J; bases not matched to a gene: 6. As DNA, the CDR3 is TGTGCCAGCAGTGAAACTAGCGGGGGATCCACCGGGGAGCTGTTTTTT. Encoded protein: CASSETSGGSTGELFF.